This T cell receptor (beta chain) was profiled in a study of regulatory T cells in long-lasting Graves disease. Study background: Graves' patients, newly diagnosed, had taken antithyroid drugs under 3 months.

Time point in this sample: newly diagnosed GD, antithyroid drugs for less than 3 months. Scientists built the TCR library using RNA that was extracted from PBMCs. EDTA tubes collected around 8.7 milliliters of peripheral blood. CDR3-region Arm-PCR and iRepertoire HTBI primers produced the TCR beta libraries. In TCRdb, the multiplex PCR reads were re-called with MiXCR into one record per CDR3 protein. The sample holds 500,000 or so distinct CDR3 sequences, about 15% seen once. Losses at the gene ends were 5 bases for V and 5 bases for J; bases not matched to a gene: 1. The CDR3 has 13 residues. The same specimen was also included in a second study, on T cells in Graves' hyperthyroidism and ophthalmopathy. From that report: The definition of stable Graves' hyperthyroidism was no ophthalmopathy progression within 18 months. The TCR CDR3 first-round RT-PCR relied on the HTBI primer set.

The J gene is TRBJ2-2, the V gene TRBV12-3 or TRBV12-4, with 8 bases aligning to TRBD1. The specimen comprised peripheral blood mononuclear cells (PBMCs), sampled at new diagnosis, from a patient treated with antithyroid drugs. The TCR comes from a woman between 40 and 65 years old with Graves disease. The CDR3 region has the DNA TGTGCCAGCAGTCGACAGGGGACCGGGGAGCTGTTTTTT. This gives the protein CASSRQGTGELFF.